The source of this TCR beta chain is a study of vaccination and CD4 T cells after COVID-19. About the research overall: Two-dose vaccination with either BNT162b2 or mRNA-1273 was given to participants.

Cultured CD4+ T-cell DNA underwent Oncomine TCR Beta short-read sequencing. Cultured CD4+ T cells yielded the extracted genomic DNA. Each CDR3 protein is one row after TCRdb ran MiXCR on the PCR reads. The table lists around 18,000 distinct CDR3 sequences, approximately 56% of them singletons. Note on this clonotype: The antigen remains undetermined.

Study results and limitations: The great majority, 304 of 307 vaccine-specific clones, proved spike mono-reactive in convalescent patients.

The time point: late sampling 161 to 241 days after vaccination in three convalescent patients. The treatment is: roughly 10-day PBMC culture with coronavirus spike peptide pools or control peptides (ViraFEST assay). Both day 3 and day 7 involved replacing half of the medium with fresh IL-2 medium. The CDR3 length is 10 residues. V gave up 8 bases and J gave up 3 bases, with 4 bases separating them. The germline CDR1 and CDR2 sequences are SGHTA and FQGNSA. The sequence was collected from a human donor who had recovered from COVID-19. This material consisted of CD4+ T cells from blood, cultured in vitro, taken about 7 months after SARS-CoV-2 vaccination. J is TRBJ1-2 and V is TRBV7-2; D not resolved. CDR3 sequence: CASGDYGYTF. CDR3 nucleotide sequence: TGTGCCAGCGGGGACTATGGCTACACCTTC.